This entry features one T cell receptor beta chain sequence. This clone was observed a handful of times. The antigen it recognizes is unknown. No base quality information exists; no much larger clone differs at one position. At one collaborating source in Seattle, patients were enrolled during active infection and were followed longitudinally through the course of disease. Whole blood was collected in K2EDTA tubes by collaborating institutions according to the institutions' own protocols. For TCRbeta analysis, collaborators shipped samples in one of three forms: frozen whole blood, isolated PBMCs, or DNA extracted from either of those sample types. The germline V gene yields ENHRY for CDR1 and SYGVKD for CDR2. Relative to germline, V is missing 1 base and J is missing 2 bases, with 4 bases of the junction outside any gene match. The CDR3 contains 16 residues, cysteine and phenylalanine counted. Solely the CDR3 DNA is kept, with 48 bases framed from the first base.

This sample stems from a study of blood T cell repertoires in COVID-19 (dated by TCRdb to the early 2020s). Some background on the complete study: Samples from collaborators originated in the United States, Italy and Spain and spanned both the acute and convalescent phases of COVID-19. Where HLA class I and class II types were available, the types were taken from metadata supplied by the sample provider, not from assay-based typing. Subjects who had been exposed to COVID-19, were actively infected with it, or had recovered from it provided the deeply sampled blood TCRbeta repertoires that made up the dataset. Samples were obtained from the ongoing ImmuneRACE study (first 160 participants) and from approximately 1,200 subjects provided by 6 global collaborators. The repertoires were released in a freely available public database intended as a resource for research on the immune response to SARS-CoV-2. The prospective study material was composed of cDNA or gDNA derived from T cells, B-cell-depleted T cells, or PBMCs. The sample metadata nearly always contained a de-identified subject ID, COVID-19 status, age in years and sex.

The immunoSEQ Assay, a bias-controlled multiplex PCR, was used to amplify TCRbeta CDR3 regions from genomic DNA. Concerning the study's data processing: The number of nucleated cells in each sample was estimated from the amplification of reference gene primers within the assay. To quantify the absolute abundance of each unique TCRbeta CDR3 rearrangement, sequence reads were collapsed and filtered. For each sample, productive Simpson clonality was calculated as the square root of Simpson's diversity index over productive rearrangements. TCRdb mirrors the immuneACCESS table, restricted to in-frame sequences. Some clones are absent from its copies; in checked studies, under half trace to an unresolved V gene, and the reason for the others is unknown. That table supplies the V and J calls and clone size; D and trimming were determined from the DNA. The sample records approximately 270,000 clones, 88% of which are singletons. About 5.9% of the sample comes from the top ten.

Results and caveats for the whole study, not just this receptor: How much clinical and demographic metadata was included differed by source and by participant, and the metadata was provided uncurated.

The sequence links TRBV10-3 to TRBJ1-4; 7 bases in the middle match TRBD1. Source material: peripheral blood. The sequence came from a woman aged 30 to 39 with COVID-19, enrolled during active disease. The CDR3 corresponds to CAISEFQGGTNEKLFF. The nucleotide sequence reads TGTGCCATCAGTGAGTTCCAGGGGGGCACTAATGAAAAACTGTTTTTT.